This T cell receptor (beta chain) was sequenced for a study of CD4+ T cells in melanoma. Assay used: immunoSEQ multiplex PCR; TCRdb lists only in-frame clones, some missing. The sample records a few thousand clones, under 75% being singletons. This TCR was sampled from a human donor with melanoma. Sequenced input: cells from a culture (not recorded whether cultured in vitro).

The CDR3 region has the DNA TGTGCCAGCAGTTTCCTCGAGAGGGCCAAAAACATTCAGTACTTC. It yields the protein CASSFLERAKNIQYF. J is TRBJ2-4 and V is TRBV6-5; D gene ambiguous. The CDR3 is 15 residues long. The germline CDR1 and CDR2 sequences are MNHEY and SVGAGI. Between the trimmed V and J ends, which lost 4 bases and 1 base, there was a span of 11 bases.